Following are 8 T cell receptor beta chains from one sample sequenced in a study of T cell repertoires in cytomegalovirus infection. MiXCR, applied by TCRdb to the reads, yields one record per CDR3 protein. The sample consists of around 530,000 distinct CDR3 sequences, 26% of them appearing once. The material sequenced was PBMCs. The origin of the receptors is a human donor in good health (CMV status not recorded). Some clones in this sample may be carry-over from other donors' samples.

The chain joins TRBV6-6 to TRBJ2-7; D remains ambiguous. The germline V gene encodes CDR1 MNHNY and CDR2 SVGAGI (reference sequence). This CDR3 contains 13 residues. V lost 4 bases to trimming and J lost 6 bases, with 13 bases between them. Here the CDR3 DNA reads TGTGCCAGCAGTTTTTCTCCAGGCGGCGAGCAGTACGTC. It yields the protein CASSFSPGGEQYV.

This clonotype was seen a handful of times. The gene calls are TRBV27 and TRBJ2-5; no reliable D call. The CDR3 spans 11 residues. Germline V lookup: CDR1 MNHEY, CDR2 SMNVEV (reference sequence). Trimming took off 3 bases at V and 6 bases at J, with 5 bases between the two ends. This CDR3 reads CASSFRKTQYF. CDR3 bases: TGTGCCAGCAGTTTCAGGAAGACCCAGTACTTC.

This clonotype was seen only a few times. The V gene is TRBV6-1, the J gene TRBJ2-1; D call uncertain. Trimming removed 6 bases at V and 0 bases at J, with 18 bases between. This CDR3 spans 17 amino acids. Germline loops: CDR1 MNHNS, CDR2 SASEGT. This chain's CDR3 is CASRSSVLSSSYNEQFF. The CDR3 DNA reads TGTGCCAGCAGGTCAAGCGTCCTATCCTCCTCCTACAATGAGCAGTTCTTC.

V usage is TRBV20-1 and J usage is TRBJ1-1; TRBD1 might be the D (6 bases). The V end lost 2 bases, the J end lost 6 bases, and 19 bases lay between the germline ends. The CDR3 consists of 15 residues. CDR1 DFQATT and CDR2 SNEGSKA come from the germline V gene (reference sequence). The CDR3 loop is CSARWLDRSLAEAFF. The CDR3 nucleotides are TGCAGTGCTAGATGGCTTGACAGGTCCCTGGCTGAAGCTTTCTTT.

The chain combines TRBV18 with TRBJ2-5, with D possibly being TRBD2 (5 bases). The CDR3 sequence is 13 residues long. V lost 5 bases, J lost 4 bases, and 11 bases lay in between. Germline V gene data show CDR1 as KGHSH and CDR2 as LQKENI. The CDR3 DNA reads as TGTGCCAGCTCAACCACAGCGGTAGAGACCCAGTACTTC. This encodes CASSTTAVETQYF.

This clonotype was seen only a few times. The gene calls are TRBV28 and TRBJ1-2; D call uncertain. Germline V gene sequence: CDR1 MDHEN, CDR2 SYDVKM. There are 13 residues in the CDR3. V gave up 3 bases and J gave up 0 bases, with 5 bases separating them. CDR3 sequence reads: CASSLPTNYGYTF. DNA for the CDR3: TGTGCCAGCAGTTTGCCCACTAACTATGGCTACACCTTC.

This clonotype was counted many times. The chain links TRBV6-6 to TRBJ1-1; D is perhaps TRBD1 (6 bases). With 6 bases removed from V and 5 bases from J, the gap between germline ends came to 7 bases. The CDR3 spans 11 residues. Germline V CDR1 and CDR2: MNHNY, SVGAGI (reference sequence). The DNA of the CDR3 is TGTGCCAGCAGCACAGGGACTGAAGCTTTCTTT. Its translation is CASSTGTEAFF.

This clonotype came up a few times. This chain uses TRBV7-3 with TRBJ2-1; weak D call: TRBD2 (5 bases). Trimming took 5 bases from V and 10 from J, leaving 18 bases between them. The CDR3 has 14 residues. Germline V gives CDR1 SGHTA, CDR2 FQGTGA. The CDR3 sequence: CASSPSSRPGEQFF. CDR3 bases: TGTGCCAGCAGCCCCTCGTCGCGACCGGGGGAGCAGTTCTTC.